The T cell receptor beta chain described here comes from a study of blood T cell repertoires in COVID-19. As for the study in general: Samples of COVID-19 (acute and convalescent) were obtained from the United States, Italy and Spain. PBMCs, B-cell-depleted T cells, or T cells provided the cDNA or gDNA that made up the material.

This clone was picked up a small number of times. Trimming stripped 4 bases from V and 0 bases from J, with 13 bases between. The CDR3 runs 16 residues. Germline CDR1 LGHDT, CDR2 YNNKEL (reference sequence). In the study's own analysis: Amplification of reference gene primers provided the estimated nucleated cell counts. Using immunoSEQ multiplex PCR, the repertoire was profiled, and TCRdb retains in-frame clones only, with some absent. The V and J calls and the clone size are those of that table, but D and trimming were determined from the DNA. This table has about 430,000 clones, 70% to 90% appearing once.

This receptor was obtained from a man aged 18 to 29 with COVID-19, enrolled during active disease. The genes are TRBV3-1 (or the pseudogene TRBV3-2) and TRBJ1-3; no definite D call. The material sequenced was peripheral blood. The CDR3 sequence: CASSPLQLASGNTIYF. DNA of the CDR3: TGTGCCAGCAGCCCGTTACAGCTCGCCTCTGGAAACACCATATATTTT.